This T cell receptor beta chain was recovered during a study of cytomegalovirus exposure and HLA in healthy donors. Both 60 Vbeta primers and 13 Jbeta primers went into the PCR. The repertoire was sequenced with immunoSEQ multiplex PCR; TCRdb's copy has only in-frame clones and lacks some. The top ten hold around 6% of the sample, which has over 130,000 clones, 66% seen once. On this clone: Antigen specificity is unknown.

Whole-study findings and limits: For TCR beta chains, V- and J-gene trimming was later linked to a missense DCLRE1C variant.

The sequence came from an older woman in good health and CMV-seronegative. The sample comprised PBMCs.

The CDR3 region is CSVEEGGPSTDTQYF. The CDR3 bases are TGCAGCGTTGAAGAGGGCGGGCCAAGCACAGATACGCAGTATTTT. The rearrangement links TRBV29-1 to TRBJ2-3; D is possibly TRBD2 (5 bases). Trimming removed 0 bases at V and 0 bases at J, with 10 bases between. From germline, CDR1 is SQVTM and CDR2 ANQGSEA. The CDR3 totals 15 residues.